This T cell receptor (beta chain) appears in the sequencing data of a study of T-cell memory formation after mild COVID-19. At the level of the study: Across donors, TCR clusters were largely donor specific.

Germline trimming cut 5 bases from V and 2 bases from J; bases unmatched to any gene: 3. The germline CDR1 and CDR2 sequences are SEHNR and FQNEAQ (reference sequence). This CDR3 region has 14 residues. From 5'RACE with constant-segment primers came TCR alpha and TCR beta cDNA libraries that carried sample barcodes and UMIs. TCRdb processed the 5' RACE reads anew with MiXCR; each CDR3 protein has one entry. The data contain 92,000 or so distinct CDR3 sequences, more than 10% of them singletons. This clonotype was picked up many times. Sequenced: PBMCs or a T cell subset sorted from them (not recorded which). The clonotype originates from an adult woman who had mild COVID-19 (a few samples of this study predate the infection). Cell type and time point are not known. The chain links TRBV7-9 to TRBJ2-5, with 9 nucleotides matching TRBD1. This CDR3 reads CASSPDRGQETQYF. CDR3 in DNA: TGTGCCAGCAGCCCGGACAGGGGACAAGAGACCCAGTACTTC.